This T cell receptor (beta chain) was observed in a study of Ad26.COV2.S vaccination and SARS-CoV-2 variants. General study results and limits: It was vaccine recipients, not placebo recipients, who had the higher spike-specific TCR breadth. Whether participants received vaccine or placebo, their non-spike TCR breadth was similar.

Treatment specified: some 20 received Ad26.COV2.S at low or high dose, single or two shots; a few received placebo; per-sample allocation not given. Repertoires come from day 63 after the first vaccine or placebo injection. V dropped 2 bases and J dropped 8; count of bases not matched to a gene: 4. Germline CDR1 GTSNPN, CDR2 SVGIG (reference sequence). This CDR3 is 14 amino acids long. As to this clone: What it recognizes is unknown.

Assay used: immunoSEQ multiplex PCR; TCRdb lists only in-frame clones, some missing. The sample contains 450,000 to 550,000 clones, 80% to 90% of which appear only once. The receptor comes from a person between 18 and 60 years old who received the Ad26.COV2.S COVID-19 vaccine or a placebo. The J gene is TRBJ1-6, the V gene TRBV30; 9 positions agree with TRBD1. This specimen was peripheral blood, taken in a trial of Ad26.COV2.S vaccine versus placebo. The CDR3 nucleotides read TGTGCCTGGAGTCGGACAGGGGACTATTCACCCCTCCACTTT. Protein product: CAWSRTGDYSPLHF.